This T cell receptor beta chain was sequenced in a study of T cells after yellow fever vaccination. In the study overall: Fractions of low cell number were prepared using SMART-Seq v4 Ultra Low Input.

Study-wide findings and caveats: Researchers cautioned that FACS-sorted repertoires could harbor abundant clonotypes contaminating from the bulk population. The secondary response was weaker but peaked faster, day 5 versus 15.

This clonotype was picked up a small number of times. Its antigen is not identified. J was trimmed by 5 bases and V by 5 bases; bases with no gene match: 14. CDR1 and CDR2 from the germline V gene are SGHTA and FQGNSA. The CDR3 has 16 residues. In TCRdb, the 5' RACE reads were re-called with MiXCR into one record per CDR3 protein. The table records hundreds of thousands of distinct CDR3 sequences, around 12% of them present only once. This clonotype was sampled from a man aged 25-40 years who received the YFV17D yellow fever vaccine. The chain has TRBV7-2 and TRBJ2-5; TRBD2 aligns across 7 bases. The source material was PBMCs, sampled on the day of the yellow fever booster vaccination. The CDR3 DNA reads TGTGCCAGCAGCACCAACCGGGACTACCCTTGGGAGACCCAGTACTTC. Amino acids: CASSTNRDYPWETQYF. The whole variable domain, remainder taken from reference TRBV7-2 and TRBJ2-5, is GAGVSQSPSNKVTEKGKDVELRCDPISGHTALYWYRQSLGQGLEFLIYFQGNSAPDKSGLPSDRFSAERTGGSVSTLTIQRTQQEDSAVYLCASSTNRDYPWETQYFGPGTRLLVL.